The rows below give T cell receptor beta chains drawn from one sample of a study of T cells in Graves' hyperthyroidism and ophthalmopathy. TCRdb processed the multiplex PCR reads anew with MiXCR; each CDR3 protein has one entry. The sample carries a few hundred thousand distinct CDR3 sequences, around 15% recorded once. The material sequenced was blood. These receptors all come from a young woman with Graves' ophthalmopathy. The CDR3 runs from the conserved cysteine through the conserved F or W. D genes are given only for firm matches. Size is omitted from some rows. Given values are once, few, many or a class for expanded clones.

. | . | TRBJ2-5 | TRBV28 | TGTGCCAGCCAGGGACCCCCCCACCAAGAGACCCAGTACTTC | CASQGPPHQETQYF
TRBD1 | many | TRBJ1-6 | TRBV4-1 | TGCGCCAGCAGCCAAGTTCCGGACAGGGTTGTGTCACCCCTCCACTTT | CASSQVPDRVVSPLHF
. | . | TRBJ2-5 | TRBV4-1 | TGCGCCAGCAGCCCTGCTAGAGGCCCAGGGGAGACCCAGTACTTC | CASSPARGPGETQYF
TRBD1 | few | TRBJ1-1 | TRBV27 | TGTGCCAGCAGTACTTCCGGGACAGGGGTCCCTAAACTGGACACTGAAGCTTTCTTT | CASSTSGTGVPKLDTEAFF
TRBD1 | many | TRBJ1-2 | TRBV12-3/TRBV12-4 | TGTGCCAGCAGTTTAGTTAGGGGGCCGAATGATGGCTACACCTTC | CASSLVRGPNDGYTF
TRBD1 | many | TRBJ1-4 | TRBV3-1 | TGTGCCAGCAGCCGAACCGGGACAGCGTTTAATGAAAAACTGTTTTTT | CASSRTGTAFNEKLFF
. | many | TRBJ1-2 | TRBV10-1 | TGCGCCAGCAGTGAGAGCGGCGGCTATGGCTACACCTTC | CASSESGGYGYTF
. | many | TRBJ1-1 | TRBV2 | TGTGCCAGCTCTCCAAGATCCGAAGCTTTCTTT | CASSPRSEAFF
. | many | TRBJ2-7 | TRBV6-5 | TGTGCCAGCAGTTATCGGACATCTTACGAGCAGTACTTC | CASSYRTSYEQYF
. | many | TRBJ2-5 | TRBV2 | TGTGCCAGCAGGGGTGGCCAAGAGACCCAGTACTTC | CASRGGQETQYF
. | . | TRBJ2-7 | TRBV29-1 | TGCAGCGTTGGACACTCAAGCAGGTACGAGCAGTACTTC | CSVGHSSRYEQYF
TRBD1 | many | TRBJ2-2 | TRBV7-2 | TGTGCCAGCAGACCCCGACAGGGGTGGAGCACCGGGGAGCTGTTTTTT | CASRPRQGWSTGELFF
TRBD2 | many | TRBJ2-3 | TRBV25-1 | TGTGCCAGCAGTCCCCACAAACCACTAGCGGGGACCACAGATACGCAGTATTTT | CASSPHKPLAGTTDTQYF
. | . | TRBJ1-5 | TRBV6-2/TRBV6-3 | TGTGCCAGCAGTGGGGGGGCGGACTATAGCAATCAGCCCCAGCATTTT | CASSGGADYSNQPQHF
. | many | TRBJ2-3 | TRBV28 | TGTGCCAGCAGTTCGGACGGGAGAGATACGCAGTATTTT | CASSSDGRDTQYF
TRBD1 | . | TRBJ1-4 | TRBV15 | TGTGCCACCAATGACAGGGGTGGGGAAAAACTGTTTTTT | CATNDRGGEKLFF
. | . | TRBJ1-6 | TRBV19 | TGTGCCAGTAACCCAGGGAGAGATTCACCCCTCCACTTT | CASNPGRDSPLHF
. | many | TRBJ2-5 | TRBV20-1 | TGCAGTGCTAGAGCGGCGGTCCAAGAGACCCAGTACTTC | CSARAAVQETQYF
. | many | TRBJ1-1 | TRBV27 | TGTGCCAGCAGTTCAACTCCCGGGACCAAAGCTTTCTTT | CASSSTPGTKAFF
. | . | TRBJ2-6 | TRBV19 | TGTGCCAGTAGTATAGGCGGCTCTGGGGCCAACGTCCTGACTTTC | CASSIGGSGANVLTF
. | many | TRBJ2-5 | TRBV6-2/TRBV6-3 | TGTGCCAGCAGTCCCCAAGAAGAGACCCAGTACTTC | CASSPQEETQYF
. | many | TRBJ1-3 | TRBV30 | TGTGCCTGGCGGGGACCGCTAGGCACTGGAAACACCATATATTTT | CAWRGPLGTGNTIYF
. | many | TRBJ2-5 | TRBV11-2 | TGTGCCAGCAGCTTAGACGCAGTACAAGAGACCCAGTACTTC | CASSLDAVQETQYF
. | many | TRBJ1-5 | TRBV30 | TGTGCCTGGAGTCCGCAGGACAATCAGCCCCAGCATTTT | CAWSPQDNQPQHF
. | many | TRBJ2-1 | TRBV20-1 | TGCAGTGCTAGAGGGGACTCCGGCAGGGAAAGGAACAATGAGCAGTTCTTC | CSARGDSGRERNNEQFF
. | . | TRBJ2-6 | TRBV7-3 | TGTGCCAGCAGCCCCTGGTCTGGGGCCAACGTCCTGACTTTC | CASSPWSGANVLTF
. | many | TRBJ1-5 | TRBV20-1 | TGCAGTGCTAGAGGCCGGGACCCGGGCCGTTATAGCAATCAGCCCCAGCATTTT | CSARGRDPGRYSNQPQHF
. | few | TRBJ2-3 | TRBV19 | . | CASTSGQGYTDTQYF
TRBD1 | many | TRBJ2-2 | TRBV2 | TGTGCCAGCATCGAGGCTGGACAGGGTAACACCGGGGAGCTGTTTTTT | CASIEAGQGNTGELFF
. | many | TRBJ2-5 | TRBV28 | TGTGCCAGCACGACCCGCTCAGAGACCCAGTACTTC | CASTTRSETQYF
TRBD1 | many | TRBJ2-3 | TRBV6-1 | TGTGCCAGCAGTTCCCCGGGACAGGGGACAGATACGCAGTATTTT | CASSSPGQGTDTQYF
. | many | TRBJ2-3 | TRBV20-1 | TGCAGTGCTAGGGTCGAAGGCGGGTACACAGATACGCAGTATTTT | CSARVEGGYTDTQYF
TRBD2 | many | TRBJ2-7 | TRBV27 | TGTGCCAGCAGTTTAGAGGATTCGGGGGGCTACGAGCAGTACTTC | CASSLEDSGGYEQYF